A selection of T cell receptor beta chains follows, all from one sample in a study of T cells after yellow fever vaccination. TCRdb ran MiXCR on the 5' RACE reads and lists one entry per CDR3 protein. This table has hundreds of thousands of distinct CDR3 sequences, roughly 22% appearing once. The starting material was PBMCs, obtained approximately 20 days after the first yellow fever vaccination. The receptors shown here come from a man between 18 and 35 years old who received the YFV17D yellow fever vaccine. The CDR3 runs from the conserved cysteine through the conserved F or W. The D gene is left open where the match is weak.

j_call v_call d_call cdr3_aa
TRBJ2-1 TRBV5-1 - CASSSTGTLYNEQFF
TRBJ1-2 TRBV11-2 - CASSLGRSVLSGYTF
TRBJ1-1 TRBV12-3/TRBV12-4 - CASRLGGFVNTEAFF
TRBJ2-1 TRBV5-4 TRBD2 CASSLNPGLAGNEQFF
TRBJ2-5 TRBV29-1 TRBD2 CSVEVGGATIQETQYF
TRBJ1-5 TRBV5-6 - CASSLSGEPQHF
TRBJ2-3 TRBV9 - CASREGARVTDTQYF
TRBJ1-6 TRBV2 - CASGGRSLNSPLHF
TRBJ1-4 TRBV11-2 TRBD1 CASSEGQGLGKLFF
TRBJ1-6 TRBV5-4 - CASSGGNGLRPLHF
TRBJ1-5 TRBV27 - CASSFGQGAQPQHF
TRBJ2-1 TRBV7-3 - CASRPQGGNEQFF
TRBJ1-1 TRBV5-1 - CASSLQTDVNTEAFF
TRBJ2-5 TRBV6-4 - CASSEVLHVETQYF
TRBJ2-7 TRBV29-1 - CSVERENLDEQYF
TRBJ2-7 TRBV10-3 TRBD1 CAISVTGTGGNEQYF
TRBJ2-3 TRBV11-2 - CASKGPITDTQYF
TRBJ1-4 TRBV5-1 - CASSSRHRDSTNEKLFF
TRBJ1-6 TRBV4-1 TRBD1 CASSSGQGATYNSPLHF
TRBJ1-2 TRBV7-9 - CASSPGPFNYGYTF
TRBJ2-2 TRBV7-2 TRBD2 CASSLNGGGAGELFF
TRBJ1-2 TRBV9 - CASSVAESANYGYTF
TRBJ2-5 TRBV12-5 TRBD1 CASGFRKGQEETQYF
TRBJ1-2 TRBV4-2 - CASSQGQTYYGYTF
TRBJ2-3 TRBV28 - CASSLVAGASNTDTQYF
TRBJ1-2 TRBV7-6 TRBD1 CASSSRHRGYGYTF
TRBJ1-1 TRBV7-2 TRBD1 CASGQGVNTEAFF
TRBJ2-3 TRBV20-1 TRBD2 CSARDQAGVTDTQYF
TRBJ1-1 TRBV20-1 TRBD1 CSAGGLDRGNTEAFF
TRBJ2-3 TRBV2 - CASSESGSGWSF